This TCR beta chain was documented in a study of T cell responses to AZD1222 COVID-19 vaccine. Overall study findings and caveats: Vaccine-associated CD4 TCRs ranged over spike, dominating at 160-218 and 743-854. Spike-specific TCR breadth and depth both grew after two AZD1222 doses. The repertoires were collected only after the peak T cell response.

This clone was detected only once. Its antigen remains unknown. This table comes from immunoSEQ multiplex PCR, and its TCRdb copy is limited to in-frame clones, with some not included. The sample has about 110,000 clones; 92% are singletons. Trimming at V came to 0 bases and at J to 3 bases, leaving 10 bases not matched to a gene. The length of the CDR3 is 19 residues. The germline CDR1 and CDR2 sequences are LGHNA and YNFKEQ. Second-dose recipients at about 4 or about 12 weeks were treated as one pooled group. This chain links TRBV4-2 with TRBJ2-5; 13 bases map to TRBD2. Material: peripheral blood, obtained 28 days after the second AZD1222 dose. The TCR comes from an adult who received the AZD1222 COVID-19 vaccine. This CDR3 is CASSQDRRLAGGKKETQYF. DNA of the CDR3: TGTGCCAGCAGCCAAGATCGGAGACTAGCGGGGGGCAAGAAAGAGACCCAGTACTTC.